A single T cell receptor beta chain is shown here with its context. This sample also contains other DNA sequences that code for the same CDR3. The sample is drawn from a study of shared clonotypes between healthy human individuals. CD45RO negativity and positive selection for CCR7 defined naive CD8 cells, a population that excluded terminally differentiated effector memory CD45RA+ cells. TCRdb keeps only in-frame clones here, not all; method: immunoSEQ multiplex PCR. The data hold around 620,000 clones, with about 95% observed a single time. This receptor was obtained from a woman in her thirties in good health. Sequencing was carried out using naive CD8+ T cells sorted from blood.

CDR3 bases: TGTGCCAGCAGCTTAGTACAGGGGGCTGACACTGAAGCTTTCTTT. Its translation is CASSLVQGADTEAFF. The chain uses TRBV7-9 and TRBJ1-1; 9 bases are shared with TRBD1. The germline V gene has CDR1 SEHNR and CDR2 FQNEAQ (reference sequence). The V segment lost 1 base and the J segment 3 bases; nucleotides outside the gene matches: 3. The CDR3 covers 15 residues.